The 31 T cell receptor beta chains given below trace back to one sample, sequenced in a study of blood T cell repertoires in COVID-19. TCRdb's table, derived via immunoSEQ multiplex PCR, lists solely in-frame clones and lacks some. The sample includes approximately 170,000 clones, 80% to 90% seen only once; the top ten take about 1.9%. Sequenced sample: peripheral blood. The receptors originated from a man younger than 35 who had recovered from COVID-19.

V gene TRBV3-1 (or the pseudogene TRBV3-2) combines with J gene TRBJ1-2; 8 bases match TRBD1. This CDR3 is built from 13 residues. Trimming at V came to 4 bases and at J to 4 bases, leaving 2 bases not matched to a gene. Per germline, CDR1 LGHDT and CDR2 YNNKEL (reference sequence). The chain's CDR3 is CASSRTGSYGYTF. DNA for the CDR3: TGTGCCAGCAGCCGGACAGGGAGCTATGGCTACACCTTC.

On this clone: This specimen includes other DNA sequences encoding the same CDR3. The CDR3 is CASSQGLAGGETQYF. The CDR3 bases are TGTGCCAGCAGCCAAGGACTAGCGGGAGGTGAGACCCAGTACTTC. This sequence joins TRBV3-1 (or the pseudogene TRBV3-2) and TRBJ2-5; 13 bases are shared with TRBD2. The CDR3 has 15 residues. The V segment lost 1 base and the J segment 5 bases; nucleotides outside the gene matches: 1. Germline V lookup: CDR1 LGHDT, CDR2 YNNKEL (reference sequence).

This chain connects TRBV4-1 to TRBJ2-2; TRBD2 might be the D (6 bases). Germline loops: CDR1 MGHRA, CDR2 YSYEKL. The CDR3 has 15 residues. The germline V and J ends were trimmed by 3 bases and 4 bases, with 12 bases remaining between them. The CDR3 sequence is CASSQWWEATGELFF. In DNA form, the CDR3 reads TGCGCCAGCAGCCAGTGGTGGGAGGCCACCGGGGAGCTGTTTTTT.

This chain links TRBV6-5 with TRBJ1-1; D not certain. The V gene lost 6 bases and the J gene lost 5 bases, with 7 bases spanning the gap. The CDR3 is 11 residues long. Looked up from germline, CDR1 is MNHEY and CDR2 is SVGAGI. The CDR3 DNA reads TGTGCCAGCAGGTCGAGGACTGAAGCTTTCTTT. As protein: CASRSRTEAFF.

The chain couples TRBV25-1 to TRBJ1-2; D perhaps matches TRBD1 (5 bases). This CDR3 is built from 16 residues. V lost 1 base to trimming and J lost 3 bases, with 15 bases between them. Germline V gene data show CDR1 as MGHDK and CDR2 as SYGVNS. DNA for the CDR3: TGTGCCAGCAGTGAATCGGACATACGGACCCACTATGGCTACACCTTC. Translating gives CASSESDIRTHYGYTF.

The V call is TRBV20-1, the J call TRBJ2-1, with 7 bases fitting TRBD2. The CDR3 loop spans 11 amino acids. Germline loops: CDR1 DFQATT, CDR2 SNEGSKA (reference sequence). In DNA, the CDR3 is TGCAGCATGGGGGGGGTTTATGAGCAGTTCTTC. Its translation is CSMGGVYEQFF.

CDR3 in amino acids: CSVEPPIHITDTQYF. The DNA of the CDR3 is TGCAGCGTTGAGCCCCCCATTCACATCACAGATACGCAGTATTTT. V usage is TRBV29-1 and J usage is TRBJ2-3; D unclear. CDR1 is SQVTM and CDR2 is ANQGSEA in the germline V gene. This CDR3 spans 15 amino acids. Trimming pared 3 bases from V and 2 bases from J, leaving 15 bases between.

This sequence joins TRBV6-2 or TRBV6-3 and TRBJ2-2, with 10 bases lining up with TRBD2. The V and J ends lost 2 bases and 7 bases, in that order; junction bases with no gene match: 19. The V gene's germline CDR1 is MNHEY and CDR2 SVGEGT. There are 20 residues in the CDR3. The CDR3 nucleotides read TGTGCCAGCAGTTACCCCGCCCGCTCACCCAGCGGGAGGGAGGGCGGGGAGCTGTTTTTT. Translating it yields CASSYPARSPSGREGGELFF.

This clone has only one observation. The chain recombines TRBV3-1 (or the pseudogene TRBV3-2) with TRBJ2-2; the match to TRBD2 covers 9 bases. The CDR3 sequence is 17 residues long. The germline gives CDR1 LGHDT, CDR2 YNNKEL (reference sequence). V shed 1 base and J 7 bases; nucleotides not matched to a gene: 10. CDR3 sequence (DNA): TGTGCCAGCAGCCAAGTGCTAGCGGGACTCAGTGGCGGGGAGCTGTTTTTT. Its translation: CASSQVLAGLSGGELFF.

The V call is TRBV15, the J call TRBJ2-7; 9 bases line up with TRBD1. This CDR3 has 16 amino acids. CDR1 LNHNV and CDR2 YYDKDF come from the germline V gene (reference sequence). Trimming cost V 1 base and J 6 bases; bases outside gene matches: 10. CDR3 residues: CATSRVGTGSWSEQYF. The DNA for the CDR3 is TGTGCCACCAGCAGAGTGGGGACAGGGTCATGGTCCGAGCAGTACTTC. The full variable domain, rest sourced from reference TRBV15 and TRBJ2-7, is DAMVIQNPRYQVTQFGKPVTLSCSQTLNHNVMYWYQQKSSQAPKLLFHYYDKDFNNEADTPDNFQSRRPNTSFCFLDIRSPGLGDTAMYLCATSRVGTGSWSEQYFGPGTRLTVT.

The chain uses TRBV24-1 and TRBJ2-3; TRBD2 is a possible D gene (5 bases). V lost 4 bases, J lost 6 bases, and 19 bases lay in between. Germline values: CDR1 KGHDR, CDR2 SFDVKD. CDR3 length equals 16 residues. The CDR3 region is CATSDRGHQDSDTQYF. CDR3 in DNA: TGTGCCACCAGTGACCGCGGGCATCAAGATTCGGATACGCAGTATTTT.

The chain recombines TRBV15 with TRBJ2-7; 8 nucleotides match TRBD1. CDR1 is LNHNV and CDR2 is YYDKDF in the germline V gene (reference sequence). Trimming at V came to 0 bases and at J to 3 bases, leaving 7 bases not matched to a gene. This CDR3 is built from 16 residues. As DNA, the CDR3 is TGTGCCACCAGCAGAGATTCGGGGGACAGGCACTACGAGCAGTACTTC. Protein: CATSRDSGDRHYEQYF.

Only one count was recorded for this clone. The chain uses TRBV5-1 and TRBJ1-4; 7 positions match TRBD1. From germline, CDR1 is SGHRS and CDR2 YFSETQ. The V and J ends lost 3 bases and 4 bases, in that order; junction bases with no gene match: 3. There are 14 residues in the CDR3. The CDR3 region is CASSSRDSNEKLFF. The CDR3 DNA is TGCGCCAGCAGCTCGAGGGACAGTAATGAAAAACTGTTTTTT.

V gene TRBV6-6 combines with J gene TRBJ2-7, with TRBD1 as a possible D gene (6 bases). V lost 7 bases and J lost 0, with 16 bases in between. Germline V gene data show CDR1 as MNHNY and CDR2 as SVGAGI (reference sequence). The CDR3 runs 15 residues. The CDR3 region has the DNA TGTGCCAGCAACCCCCGGACAGATACCTCCTACGAGCAGTACTTC. Amino acid sequence: CASNPRTDTSYEQYF.

The genes are TRBV9 and TRBJ1-1; TRBD1 might be the D (6 bases). The CDR3 is 15 residues long. Trimming pared 3 bases from V and 1 base from J, leaving 13 bases between. Germline values: CDR1 SGDLS, CDR2 YYNGEE. The chain's CDR3 is CASSATTGPNTEAFF. DNA of the CDR3: TGTGCCAGCAGCGCGACGACAGGACCGAACACTGAAGCTTTCTTT.

The genes are TRBV14 and TRBJ1-1; D call uncertain. In germline, CDR1 is SGHDN, CDR2 FVKESK. The CDR3 is 15 amino acids. Trimming removed 5 bases at V and 1 base at J, with 14 bases between. CDR3 protein: CASSASSTGNTEAFF. The CDR3 DNA sequence: TGTGCCAGCAGCGCCTCCTCCACCGGGAACACTGAAGCTTTCTTT.

This sequence joins TRBV6-5 and TRBJ1-6; 8 positions agree with TRBD1. Germline CDR1 is MNHEY and CDR2 is SVGAGI. The CDR3 is 13 amino acids. J was trimmed by 4 bases and V by 9 bases; bases with no gene match: 2. CDR3 in amino acids: CASTGGYNSPLHF. The DNA for the CDR3 is TGTGCCAGTACAGGGGGATATAATTCACCCCTCCACTTT.

This sequence joins TRBV3-1 (or the pseudogene TRBV3-2) and TRBJ2-1; D is uncertain. The germline gives CDR1 LGHDT, CDR2 YNNKEL (reference sequence). This CDR3 comprises 16 residues. The ends were cut back, 4 bases at V and 7 bases at J, with 20 bases in the middle. CDR3 in amino acids: CASSPRGVRKENEQFF. DNA for the CDR3: TGTGCCAGCAGCCCGAGAGGAGTCCGGAAAGAAAATGAGCAGTTCTTC.

V and J are TRBV27 and TRBJ2-7; a possible D gene is TRBD1 (5 bases). V lost 2 bases, J lost 1 base, and 6 bases lay in between. Germline CDR1 and CDR2: MNHEY and SMNVEV (reference sequence). This CDR3 is 13 amino acids long. CDR3 DNA: TGTGCCAGCAGTTTACAGGGTTCCTACGAGCAGTACTTC. It encodes CASSLQGSYEQYF.

This clone was recorded a few times. V is TRBV28 and J is TRBJ1-4; 7 nucleotides agree with TRBD1. This CDR3 contains 13 residues. V lost 6 bases to trimming and J lost 4 bases; unmatched junction nucleotides: 2. Germline V lookup: CDR1 MDHEN, CDR2 SYDVKM. The chain's CDR3 is CASRGQRNEKLFF. The CDR3 nucleotides read TGTGCCAGCAGGGGACAGCGTAATGAAAAACTGTTTTTT.

This chain connects TRBV5-6 to TRBJ2-1; possible D gene TRBD1, 6 bases. Germline V gene data show CDR1 as SGHDT and CDR2 as YYEEEE. This CDR3 has 15 amino acids. Between the trimmed V and J ends, which lost 4 bases and 7 bases, there was a span of 18 bases. CDR3 DNA sequence: TGTGCCAGCAGCAGCGTGGTGGGGGCAGGGAATGAGCAGTTCTTC. Encoded protein: CASSSVVGAGNEQFF.

V usage is TRBV4-1 and J usage is TRBJ2-1; D might be TRBD2 (6 bases). The CDR3 runs 13 residues. Germline loops: CDR1 MGHRA, CDR2 YSYEKL. V lost 1 base and J lost 8, with 9 bases in between. CDR3 in amino acids: CASSQVSSDEQFF. As DNA, the CDR3 is TGCGCCAGCAGCCAAGTTTCTAGCGATGAGCAGTTCTTC.

The rearrangement uses TRBV20-1 and TRBJ1-5; perhaps TRBD1 as D (5 bases). V was cut by 3 bases and J by 11 bases, with 26 bases left in between. The CDR3 covers 16 residues. CDR1 DFQATT and CDR2 SNEGSKA come from the germline V gene (reference sequence). Here the CDR3 reads CSASPGRGQNPESQHF. DNA for the CDR3: TGCAGTGCTAGTCCCGGGAGGGGCCAGAACCCGGAGTCCCAGCATTTT.

The rearrangement joins TRBV5-1 to TRBJ1-1; 11 bases align to TRBD1. This CDR3 is built from 16 residues. V was pared by 4 bases and J by 0 bases, with 5 bases of the junction left unmatched. The germline V gene encodes CDR1 SGHRS and CDR2 YFSETQ. The CDR3 DNA reads TGCGCCAGCAGCATTCGGACAGGGGGCATGAACACTGAAGCTTTCTTT. It codes for CASSIRTGGMNTEAFF.

Details on this clone: At one end, the junction sequence differs from germline, possibly due to a read error. The chain couples TRBV7-7 to TRBJ2-1; 7 bases agree with TRBD2. The CDR3 has 14 residues. Germline values: CDR1 SSHAT, CDR2 FNYEAQ (reference sequence). In nucleotides, the CDR3 is TGTGCTAGCAGCCCCCGGACTAGTGACAATGAGCAGTTCTTC. It is translated as CASSPRTSDNEQFF. Full variable domain (rest looked up from reference TRBV7-7 and TRBJ2-1): GAGVSQSPRYKVTKRGQDVTLRCDPISSHATLYWYQQALGQGPEFLTYFNYEAQPDKSGLPSDRFSAERPEGSISTLTIQRTEQRDSAMYRCASSPRTSDNEQFFGPGTRLTVL.

V usage is TRBV5-4 and J usage is TRBJ2-5; 8 bases are shared with TRBD2. CDR1 is SGHNT and CDR2 is YYREEE in the germline V gene (reference sequence). This CDR3 spans 18 amino acids. J was trimmed by 3 bases and V by 0 bases; bases with no gene match: 13. The CDR3 nucleotides read TGTGCCAGCAGCTTGGACGGGACTAGAAATTGGGGGGAAGAGACCCAGTACTTC. Encoded protein: CASSLDGTRNWGEETQYF.

V usage is TRBV7-2 and J usage is TRBJ2-2; 12 bases align to TRBD2. Trimming took 5 bases from V and 6 from J; bases not matched to a gene: 4. The germline V gene has CDR1 SGHTA and CDR2 FQGNSA. This CDR3 has 15 residues. The CDR3 loop is CASSPSGRAPGELFF. CDR3 sequence (DNA): TGTGCCAGCAGCCCTAGCGGGAGGGCCCCCGGGGAGCTGTTTTTT. The whole variable domain, filled in from reference TRBV7-2 and TRBJ2-2, reads GAGVSQSPSNKVTEKGKDVELRCDPISGHTALYWYRQSLGQGLEFLIYFQGNSAPDKSGLPSDRFSAERTGGSVSTLTIQRTQQEDSAVYLCASSPSGRAPGELFFGEGSRLTVL.

On this clone itself: The junction and the germline gene differ at one end; a read error may be behind it. The chain uses TRBV7-7 and TRBJ2-5; 12 positions agree with TRBD1. The CDR3 contains 17 residues. Looked up from germline, CDR1 is SSHAT and CDR2 is FNYEAQ (reference sequence). For the CDR3, the DNA is TGTGCTAGCAGCTTGGGCGGGACAGGGGGCTCGGGAGAGACCCAGTACTTC. Translating gives CASSLGGTGGSGETQYF.

A single count supports this clone. The rearrangement links TRBV6-2 or TRBV6-3 to TRBJ2-3, with a weak D call TRBD2 (6 bases). The CDR3 is made up of 16 amino acids. CDR1 is MNHEY, CDR2 SVGEGT, per germline. The ends were cut back, 3 bases at V and 2 bases at J, with 15 bases in the middle. Here the CDR3 reads CASSYYSGRTTDTQYF. CDR3 nucleotides: TGTGCCAGCAGTTATTATTCCGGGAGAACCACAGATACGCAGTATTTT.

The CDR3 DNA reads as TGTGCCAGCAGCTCCGGTAGAGGGAGGAGGACAGATACGCAGTATTTT. Its protein is CASSSGRGRRTDTQYF. The V gene is TRBV5-4, the J gene TRBJ2-3; TRBD2 is a possible D gene (6 bases). The CDR3 has 16 residues. With 3 bases removed from V and 3 bases from J, the gap between germline ends came to 17 bases. Germline V lookup: CDR1 SGHNT, CDR2 YYREEE (reference sequence).

The J gene is TRBJ1-1, the V gene TRBV9; D gene uncertain. The CDR3 is 11 residues long. V dropped 3 bases and J dropped 8 bases, with 8 bases sitting between them. Germline assignment: CDR1 SGDLS and CDR2 YYNGEE. CDR3 sequence reads: CASSDNPEAFF. The CDR3 DNA follows: TGTGCCAGCAGCGACAATCCCGAAGCTTTCTTT.